The 10 T cell receptor beta chains reported below all come from one sample, sequenced in a study of T cell responses to AZD1222 COVID-19 vaccine. Assay: immunoSEQ multiplex PCR; the TCRdb copy retains only in-frame clones and omits some. The repertoire consists of about 110,000 clones, with approximately 90% occurring once and the leading ten covering approximately 15%. The sequencing used peripheral blood, collected 28 days after the second AZD1222 dose. The source of these receptors is an adult who received the AZD1222 COVID-19 vaccine.

The genes are TRBV27 and TRBJ1-1; 9 positions match TRBD1. Trimming removed 5 bases from V and 1 base from J; junction bases left unmatched: 14. The CDR3 sequence is 18 residues long. The germline gives CDR1 MNHEY, CDR2 SMNVEV (reference sequence). CDR3 nucleotide sequence: TGTGCCAGCAGTCCGCGACAGGGGGGCCGAGAAAGGAACACTGAAGCTTTCTTT. The encoded protein is CASSPRQGGRERNTEAFF.

The chain has TRBV11-1 and TRBJ2-6, with a tentative D call TRBD2 (6 bases). The CDR3 has 17 residues. Germline V gene lookup returns CDR1 SGHAT and CDR2 FQDESV (reference sequence). Trimming pared 0 bases from V and 4 bases from J, leaving 13 bases between. The CDR3 DNA sequence: TGTGCCAGCAGCTTAGCGGGGGGTTTGGAAGGGGCCAACGTCCTGACTTTC. This translates into CASSLAGGLEGANVLTF. The whole variable domain, remainder taken from reference TRBV11-1 and TRBJ2-6, is EAEVAQSPRYKITEKSQAVAFWCDPISGHATLYWYRQILGQGPELLVQFQDESVVDDSQLPKDRFSAERLKGVDSTLKIQPAELGDSAMYLCASSLAGGLEGANVLTFGAGSRLTVL.

The chain employs TRBV10-3 and TRBJ2-3, with 14 positions matching TRBD2. This CDR3 has 13 amino acids. CDR1 and CDR2 (germline): ENHRY, SYGVKD. V shed 9 bases and J 13 bases; nucleotides not matched to a gene: 9. The CDR3 DNA follows: TGTGCCATAGGGACTAGCGGGAGCGGGGAGGAGTATTTT. As protein: CAIGTSGSGEEYF.

Comment on this clone: Other DNA sequences in this sample translate to the same CDR3. The chain links TRBV27 to TRBJ2-7; 9 bases match TRBD1. The CDR3 is made up of 14 amino acids. After removal of 3 bases from V and 3 bases from J, the junction contained 3 bases not matched to a gene. Germline V CDR1 and CDR2: MNHEY, SMNVEV (reference sequence). CDR3 bases: TGTGCCAGCAGTTTCCAGGGACAGGGCTACGAGCAGTACTTC. It translates to CASSFQGQGYEQYF.

The chain carries TRBV29-1 and TRBJ2-7, with D possibly TRBD1 on 5 matching bases. The length of the CDR3 is 12 residues. V was clipped by 4 bases and J by 3 bases, with 10 bases between them. Germline V CDR1 and CDR2: SQVTM, ANQGSEA. The CDR3, as DNA: TGCAGCGTTGGAAGGGGCGGCTACGAGCAGTACTTC. It is translated as CSVGRGGYEQYF.

V and J are TRBV3-1 (or the pseudogene TRBV3-2) and TRBJ2-2; TRBD1 is a possible D gene (5 bases). Germline loops: CDR1 LGHDT, CDR2 YNNKEL (reference sequence). This CDR3 has 17 residues. Trimming took off 1 base at V and 0 bases at J, with 12 bases between the two ends. DNA for the CDR3: TGTGCCAGCAGCCAAGGGTTAGGGGCCTCGAACACCGGGGAGCTGTTTTTT. It codes for CASSQGLGASNTGELFF.

The J gene is TRBJ2-7, the V gene TRBV19; the match to TRBD2 covers 7 bases. The CDR3 consists of 16 residues. Germline assignment: CDR1 LNHDA and CDR2 SQIVND (reference sequence). The ends lost 0 bases at V and 6 bases at J; junction bases unmatched: 11. The CDR3 DNA reads TGTGCCAGTAGTATAGATCTATTTGCGGCTAGCGGCGAGCAGTACTTC. Protein product: CASSIDLFAASGEQYF.

The chain employs TRBV5-4 and TRBJ2-2, with 10 nucleotides matching TRBD1. This CDR3 spans 14 amino acids. With 5 bases clipped from V and 4 bases from J, the junction kept 2 bases outside the gene matches. Germline V gene lookup returns CDR1 SGHNT and CDR2 YYREEE (reference sequence). CDR3 DNA: TGTGCCAGCAGGACAGGGGGCGGCACCGGGGAGCTGTTTTTT. Translating it yields CASRTGGGTGELFF.

This clone was seen once. The chain has TRBV2 and TRBJ1-5; D is undetermined. CDR1 and CDR2 (germline): SNHLY, FYNNEI. The V and J ends lost 5 bases and 6 bases respectively, with 8 bases between them. The CDR3 loop spans 12 amino acids. This CDR3 is CASSPEGQPQHF. The DNA for the CDR3 is TGTGCCAGCAGTCCCGAGGGTCAGCCCCAGCATTTT.

The rearrangement joins TRBV6-1 to TRBJ1-6; D remains ambiguous. The ends were cut back, 1 base at V and 9 bases at J, with 7 bases in the middle. The CDR3 has 13 amino acids. Germline V gene lookup returns CDR1 MNHNS and CDR2 SASEGT. CDR3 region: CASSEDLGSPLHF. CDR3 DNA: TGTGCCAGCAGTGAAGATCTGGGTTCACCCCTCCACTTT.